This record concerns one T cell receptor beta chain sequence. These data belong to a study of beta chain features in type 1 diabetes. From germline, CDR1 is SGHRS and CDR2 YFSETQ. This CDR3 comprises 14 residues. V lost 4 bases, J lost 5 bases, and 16 bases lay in between. Since all of the isolated RNA was reverse transcribed, expressed TCRB transcripts were what got sequenced. The data were produced by immunoSEQ multiplex PCR, yet TCRdb's version contains in-frame clones alone and is incomplete. The sample has roughly 400,000 clones, over 12% seen once. The V and J genes are TRBV5-1 and TRBJ2-7; maybe TRBD2 (6 bases). Source material: naive CD4+ T cells from blood. The clonotype was recovered from a young woman in good health. DNA for the CDR3: TGCGCCAGCAGCCGGGGGACGAACGGGGACGAGCAGTACTTC. Translating it yields CASSRGTNGDEQYF. Supplemented by reference TRBV5-1 and TRBJ2-7, the full variable domain reads KAGVTQTPRYLIKTRGQQVTLSCSPISGHRSVSWYQQTPGQGLQFLFEYFSETQRNKGNFPGRFSGRQFSNSRSEMNVSTLELGDSALYLCASSRGTNGDEQYFGPGTRLTVT.